A selection of T cell receptor beta chains follows, all from one sample in a study of vaccination and CD4 T cells after COVID-19. TCRdb re-called the PCR reads through MiXCR, storing one row per CDR3 protein. Among 20,000 to 25,000 distinct CDR3 sequences listed, 45% to 60% were seen once. Here the sequenced sample was CD4+ T cells from blood, taken before SARS-CoV-2 vaccination. All receptors come from a human donor who had recovered from COVID-19. The CDR3 runs from the conserved cysteine through the conserved F or W. A D gene is named only where the DNA matches it firmly. A row's size may be missing; if present it is once, few, many or a size class.

D: TRBD1
size: few
J: TRBJ1-2
V: TRBV10-3
DNA: TGTGCCAACGCACAATCAGGGGGCTACTATGGCTACACCTTC
CDR3: CANAQSGGYYGYTF

D: .
size: .
J: TRBJ1-1
V: TRBV5-6
DNA: TGTGCCAGCAGCTGGACCTCACAGGGCCGGGTGAACACTGAAGCTTTCTTT
CDR3: CASSWTSQGRVNTEAFF

D: .
size: .
J: TRBJ1-6
V: TRBV6-5
DNA: TGTGCCAGCAGTTACTCTGCAGGGCAGCCTAATTCACCCCTCCACTTT
CDR3: CASSYSAGQPNSPLHF

D: .
size: .
J: TRBJ2-1
V: TRBV7-6
DNA: TGTGCCAGCAGCTTAGATTGGGACCTATCCTACAATGAGCAGTTCTTC
CDR3: CASSLDWDLSYNEQFF

D: TRBD2
size: few
J: TRBJ2-3
V: TRBV7-2
DNA: TGTGCCAGCAGCTTAGGGGGACTAGCTGGCACAGATACGCAGTATTTT
CDR3: CASSLGGLAGTDTQYF

D: TRBD1
size: .
J: TRBJ2-2
V: TRBV20-1
DNA: TGCAGTGCAAGTCGCTACGGACAGGGAGACACCGGGGAGCTGTTTTTT
CDR3: CSASRYGQGDTGELFF

D: .
size: .
J: TRBJ2-5
V: TRBV11-1
DNA: TGTGCCAGCAGCTTAGGGGCCAGTTCACTAGAGACCCAGTACTTC
CDR3: CASSLGASSLETQYF

D: TRBD2
size: few
J: TRBJ2-5
V: TRBV5-4
DNA: TGTGCCAGCAGCCGGACTAGCGGGAAGGAGACCCAGTACTTC
CDR3: CASSRTSGKETQYF

D: .
size: .
J: TRBJ2-3
V: TRBV27
DNA: TGTGCCAGCAGGACCTACGGGGGACCTACCTACACAGATACGCAGTATTTT
CDR3: CASRTYGGPTYTDTQYF

D: TRBD1
size: .
J: TRBJ1-1
V: TRBV20-1
DNA: TGCAGTGCTAGAAGGACAGGGATACCTGAAGCTTTCTTT
CDR3: CSARRTGIPEAFF

D: .
size: .
J: TRBJ1-4
V: TRBV6-1
DNA: TGTGCCAGCAGACCAGACCGCGGGACTGGGAAACTGTTTTTT
CDR3: CASRPDRGTGKLFF

D: .
size: .
J: TRBJ1-5
V: TRBV6-1
DNA: TGTGCCAGCAGAGACAGCAATCAGCCCCAGCATTTT
CDR3: CASRDSNQPQHF

D: .
size: .
J: TRBJ1-1
V: TRBV5-1
DNA: TGCGCCAGCAGCCTGGAGACAGCCGACGAAGCTTTCTTT
CDR3: CASSLETADEAFF

D: TRBD1
size: .
J: TRBJ2-2
V: TRBV2
DNA: TGTGCCAGCAGGGGACAGGGGGCCGGCACCGGGGAGCTGTTTTTT
CDR3: CASRGQGAGTGELFF

D: TRBD2
size: .
J: TRBJ2-3
V: TRBV20-1
DNA: TGCAGTGCTCGAAGCAGACTAGCGGGGGCCACCTATACGCAGTATTTT
CDR3: CSARSRLAGATYTQYF

D: TRBD1
size: few
J: TRBJ1-5
V: TRBV6-1
DNA: TGTGCCAGCAGTGGAAGGGGGCACAGTCAGCCCCAGCATTTT
CDR3: CASSGRGHSQPQHF

D: .
size: .
J: TRBJ2-2
V: TRBV7-9
DNA: TGTGCCAGCAGCTTACTAGTTACCGGGGAGCTGTTTTTT
CDR3: CASSLLVTGELFF

D: TRBD2
size: .
J: TRBJ2-5
V: TRBV30
DNA: TGTGCCTGGAGTGTATCAGCGGGAGTTCCCAAGTCGGAGACCCAGTACTTC
CDR3: CAWSVSAGVPKSETQYF

D: .
size: .
J: TRBJ2-7
V: TRBV14
DNA: TGTGCCAGCAGCCATAATTACGAGCAGTACTTC
CDR3: CASSHNYEQYF

D: TRBD2
size: few
J: TRBJ2-2
V: TRBV20-1
DNA: TGCAGTGCTCCCCGGACTAGCGGGAGGGGGGTGGGCACCGGGGAGCTGTTTTTT
CDR3: CSAPRTSGRGVGTGELFF

D: TRBD2
size: .
J: TRBJ2-1
V: TRBV20-1
DNA: TGCAGTGTCCTAGGTGGCGGGAGGTCTTACAATGAGCAGTTCTTC
CDR3: CSVLGGGRSYNEQFF

D: TRBD2
size: .
J: TRBJ2-1
V: TRBV20-1
DNA: TGCAGTGCGCCCCAGTCTAGCGGGACTCGGAATGAGCAGTTCTTC
CDR3: CSAPQSSGTRNEQFF

D: TRBD1
size: .
J: TRBJ2-1
V: TRBV5-1
DNA: TGCGCCAGCGGAAACCGGGACAGGGGGTTGAATGAGCAGTTCTTC
CDR3: CASGNRDRGLNEQFF

D: .
size: few
J: TRBJ1-1
V: TRBV10-3
DNA: TGTGCCATCAGTGAGTCAGAGGGCACTGAAGCTTTCTTT
CDR3: CAISESEGTEAFF

D: TRBD1
size: few
J: TRBJ1-1
V: TRBV24-1
DNA: TGTGCCACCAGTGGACAGGGGCACACTGAAGCTTTCTTT
CDR3: CATSGQGHTEAFF

D: TRBD1
size: .
J: TRBJ1-1
V: TRBV20-1
DNA: TGCAGTGCTCCTAAACCGGGACAGCCGGGGACTGAAGCTTTCTTT
CDR3: CSAPKPGQPGTEAFF

D: TRBD1
size: few
J: TRBJ1-1
V: TRBV28
DNA: TGTGCCAGCAGTCCTCGGCAGGGGGCTTACACTGAAGCTTTCTTT
CDR3: CASSPRQGAYTEAFF

D: .
size: .
J: TRBJ1-6
V: TRBV11-2
DNA: TGTGCCAGCAGCTTAGTAGGCCAGGGTAATTCACCCCTCCACTTT
CDR3: CASSLVGQGNSPLHF

D: .
size: .
J: TRBJ2-1
V: TRBV5-6
DNA: TGTGCCAGCAGCTTGAGGGAACAGGGACGTCGCTCCTACAATGAGCAGTTCTTC
CDR3: CASSLREQGRRSYNEQFF

D: .
size: few
J: TRBJ2-7
V: TRBV7-8
DNA: TGTGCCAGCAGCTTAAACCACGGGACCGATGTGGGCCAGCAGTACTTC
CDR3: CASSLNHGTDVGQQYF

D: TRBD1
size: .
J: TRBJ1-2
V: TRBV5-1
DNA: TGCGCCAGCAGCGAACAGGGGGCGTTCGGCTACACCTTC
CDR3: CASSEQGAFGYTF

D: TRBD2
size: .
J: TRBJ2-5
V: TRBV5-4
DNA: TGTGCCAGCAGCCCGGGACTAGCGGATAGGGAGACCCAGTACTTC
CDR3: CASSPGLADRETQYF

D: TRBD1
size: few
J: TRBJ1-6
V: TRBV6-1
DNA: TGTGCCAGCGGGACAGAACATAATTCACCCCTCCACTTT
CDR3: CASGTEHNSPLHF

D: .
size: few
J: TRBJ1-1
V: TRBV19
DNA: TGTGCCAGTAGTATTGGGACGCTGAACACTGAAGCTTTCTTT
CDR3: CASSIGTLNTEAFF

D: .
size: few
J: TRBJ1-1
V: TRBV2
DNA: TGTGCCAGCTCTAGGACAGTCTCTTTCTTT
CDR3: CASSRTVSFF

D: TRBD2
size: .
J: TRBJ2-1
V: TRBV20-1
DNA: TGCAGTGCCACCCCTCCAGCGGGAGCAGGCGATGAGCAGTTCTTC
CDR3: CSATPPAGAGDEQFF

D: .
size: .
J: TRBJ1-4
V: TRBV6-1
DNA: TGTGCCAGCAGTGCCTCGGCGACTAATGAAAAACTGTTTTTT
CDR3: CASSASATNEKLFF

D: .
size: .
J: TRBJ2-7
V: TRBV12-3/TRBV12-4
DNA: TGTGCCAGCAGTTTTCGGACAGACCACTACGAGCAGTACTTC
CDR3: CASSFRTDHYEQYF

D: TRBD2
size: .
J: TRBJ2-1
V: TRBV20-1
DNA: TGCAGTGCTAGACCGGGGGGGTTTGGCGAGCAGTTCTTC
CDR3: CSARPGGFGEQFF

D: .
size: .
J: TRBJ2-4
V: TRBV19
DNA: TGTGCCAGTAGTACTATACAGGGTTCCAAAAACATTCAGTACTTC
CDR3: CASSTIQGSKNIQYF

D: .
size: few
J: TRBJ1-2
V: TRBV11-2
DNA: TGTGCCAGCAGCTTAGATCCCTTCTCCCGGGTATATGGCTACACCTTC
CDR3: CASSLDPFSRVYGYTF

D: .
size: .
J: TRBJ2-3
V: TRBV6-5
DNA: TGTGCCAGCAGTTCTTTCGGGAGCACAGATACGCAGTATTTT
CDR3: CASSSFGSTDTQYF

D: .
size: few
J: TRBJ1-6
V: TRBV6-5
DNA: TGTGCCAGCAGTTACTCAGCCCGGGCCTCGTTAAATTGGGCCCTCCACTTT
CDR3: CASSYSARASLNWALHF

D: .
size: few
J: TRBJ2-5
V: TRBV7-8
DNA: TGTGCCAGCAGCTTAGCCAGGGTCATTGAGACCCAGTACTTC
CDR3: CASSLARVIETQYF

D: .
size: .
J: TRBJ1-2
V: TRBV6-1
DNA: TGTGCCAGCAGGCCCAAAGGGTCAGGGCCATATGGCTACACCTTC
CDR3: CASRPKGSGPYGYTF

D: TRBD2
size: few
J: TRBJ2-7
V: TRBV6-5
DNA: TGTGCCAGCAGTTACCGGTCTACTAGCGGGAGGACCTACGAGCAGTACTTC
CDR3: CASSYRSTSGRTYEQYF

D: .
size: .
J: TRBJ2-5
V: TRBV28
DNA: TGTGCCATCGCTACAGGGTATGAAGAGACCCAGTACTTC
CDR3: CAIATGYEETQYF

D: .
size: .
J: TRBJ1-2
V: TRBV6-2/TRBV6-3
DNA: TGTGCCAGCAGCCGGGGGGTCTGGGGCTACACCTTC
CDR3: CASSRGVWGYTF

D: TRBD2
size: few
J: TRBJ2-7
V: TRBV20-1
DNA: TGCAGCCCTAAAAAACCCCCGGGACTAGCGGGAGGTACCTACGAGCAGTACTTC
CDR3: CSPKKPPGLAGGTYEQYF

D: TRBD2
size: .
J: TRBJ2-3
V: TRBV30
DNA: TGTGCCTGGTCTCGTGCGGGAGGGTCAGCAGATACGCAGTATTTT
CDR3: CAWSRAGGSADTQYF

D: TRBD2
size: .
J: TRBJ2-7
V: TRBV20-1
DNA: TGCAGTGCGACTATAACTAGCGGTTCTAGTGAGCAGTACTTC
CDR3: CSATITSGSSEQYF

D: .
size: few
J: TRBJ2-7
V: TRBV7-9
DNA: TGTGCCAGCGAAGGAGGCTCCTACGAGCAGTACTTC
CDR3: CASEGGSYEQYF

D: TRBD2
size: .
J: TRBJ2-1
V: TRBV24-1
DNA: TGTGCCACCAGTGACCCCGGGACTAGCAATGAGCAGTTCTTC
CDR3: CATSDPGTSNEQFF

D: TRBD2
size: .
J: TRBJ2-1
V: TRBV11-1
DNA: TGTGCCAGCAACGAATGGACTAGCGGGAGGAATGAGCAGTTCTTC
CDR3: CASNEWTSGRNEQFF

D: TRBD1
size: .
J: TRBJ2-7
V: TRBV20-1
DNA: TGCAGTGCTGACCGGACAGGGGTCCACGAGCAGTACTTC
CDR3: CSADRTGVHEQYF